The 21 T cell receptor beta chains reported below all come from one sample, sequenced in a study of blood T cell repertoires in COVID-19. Profiled with immunoSEQ multiplex PCR; TCRdb holds only in-frame clones, not every one. The sample holds about 78,000 clones; over 75% are singletons and the top ten take about a tenth. Sequences were obtained from peripheral blood. These receptors all come from a human donor in a cohort sampled during active COVID-19.

The gene calls are TRBV5-1 and TRBJ1-2; 7 bases line up with TRBD1. CDR1 SGHRS and CDR2 YFSETQ come from the germline V gene. CDR3 length: 14 amino acids. The trim removed 3 bases at V and 4 bases at J, leaving 6 bases unmatched. The CDR3 is CASSSQGVAYGYTF. The CDR3 nucleotides read TGCGCCAGCAGCTCTCAGGGGGTGGCCTATGGCTACACCTTC.

The rearrangement links TRBV27 to TRBJ1-2; D remains unclear. Germline CDR1 reads MNHEY; CDR2 reads SMNVEV (reference sequence). CDR3 length: 14 residues. The V end was cut by 5 bases, the J end by 4 bases, with 14 bases between. The CDR3 nucleotides read TGTGCCAGCAGTCCTTACAATCCGGGCTATGGCTACACCTTC. Its translation: CASSPYNPGYGYTF.

V and J are TRBV20-1 and TRBJ1-2, with TRBD1 matching over 8 bases. The CDR3 length is 11 residues. The V segment lost 6 bases and the J segment 7 bases; nucleotides outside the gene matches: 4. CDR1 and CDR2 (germline): DFQATT, SNEGSKA (reference sequence). The CDR3 nucleotides read TGCAGTGCCGCACAGGGGGTTGGCTACACCTTC. Protein product: CSAAQGVGYTF.

The chain has TRBV28 and TRBJ1-1, with 7 bases lining up with TRBD1. The CDR3 extends over 12 amino acids. Germline V lookup: CDR1 MDHEN, CDR2 SYDVKM. Trimming at V came to 4 bases and at J to 4 bases, leaving 0 bases not matched to a gene. The CDR3 DNA is TGTGCCAGCAGTTCAGGGGGCACTGAAGCTTTCTTT. Encoded protein: CASSSGGTEAFF. Full variable domain (missing parts from reference TRBV28 and TRBJ1-1): DVKVTQSSRYLVKRTGEKVFLECVQDMDHENMFWYRQDPGLGLRLIYFSYDVKMKEKGDIPEGYSVSREKKERFSLILESASTNQTSMYLCASSSGGTEAFFGQGTRLTVV.

The rearrangement links TRBV6-5 to TRBJ1-6; 8 nucleotides match TRBD1. In germline, CDR1 is MNHEY, CDR2 SVGAGI. CDR3 size: 15 residues. The junction had 4 bases not matched to a gene; V was cut back by 2 bases and J by 7 bases. CDR3 nucleotide sequence: TGTGCCAGCAGTTACAGCCGGACAGGGAATTCACCCCTCCACTTT. Its protein is CASSYSRTGNSPLHF.

This chain joins TRBV5-1 and TRBJ2-7, with 10 positions matching TRBD2. The CDR3 has 15 amino acids. V was clipped by 3 bases and J by 2 bases; unmatched bases: 5. Germline CDR1 and CDR2: SGHRS and YFSETQ. Here the CDR3 reads CASSWGTSEAYEQYF. The CDR3 DNA sequence: TGCGCCAGCAGCTGGGGGACTAGCGAGGCCTACGAGCAGTACTTC. Complete variable domain (other parts from reference TRBV5-1 and TRBJ2-7): KAGVTQTPRYLIKTRGQQVTLSCSPISGHRSVSWYQQTPGQGLQFLFEYFSETQRNKGNFPGRFSGRQFSNSRSEMNVSTLELGDSALYLCASSWGTSEAYEQYFGPGTRLTVT.

A single count supports this clone. This chain links TRBV4-1 with TRBJ1-1; D not certain. Germline CDR1 MGHRA, CDR2 YSYEKL. V lost 2 bases, J lost 0 bases, and 10 bases lay in between. CDR3 length: 15 residues. CDR3 bases: TGCGCCAGCAGCCAAACAACGATCATGAACACTGAAGCTTTCTTT. Translated: CASSQTTIMNTEAFF.

This clone occurred a few times. The V call is TRBV2, the J call TRBJ1-1; no definite D call. The CDR3 totals 16 residues. The germline gives CDR1 SNHLY, CDR2 FYNNEI. Trimming removed 8 bases from V and 3 bases from J, with 22 bases in between. Written as DNA, the CDR3 is TGTGCCAGCCATCGACTTGGTCTCGGGAAGGACACTGAAGCTTTCTTT. This encodes CASHRLGLGKDTEAFF.

This clone was observed a few times. The chain couples TRBV9 to TRBJ2-1; TRBD2 aligns across 10 bases. Trimming took 3 bases from V and 5 from J; bases not matched to a gene: 8. Looked up from germline, CDR1 is SGDLS and CDR2 is YYNGEE. The CDR3 is 16 amino acids. CDR3 coding DNA: TGTGCCAGCAGCGCACTTAGCGGGGGGCGCAACAATGAGCAGTTCTTC. This gives the protein CASSALSGGRNNEQFF.

Here the CDR3 reads CASSLYGTGGNTIYF. DNA of the CDR3: TGTGCCAGCAGCTTATATGGGACAGGGGGAAACACCATATATTTT. The chain links TRBV7-2 to TRBJ1-3; TRBD1 matches 9 bases. From germline, CDR1 is SGHTA and CDR2 FQGNSA. Losses at the gene ends were 2 bases for V and 4 bases for J; bases not matched to a gene: 3. This CDR3 comprises 15 residues.

The chain combines TRBV6-1 with TRBJ1-3; D gene ambiguous. This CDR3 is built from 15 residues. The V gene lost 0 bases and the J gene lost 0 bases, with 6 bases spanning the gap. The V gene's germline CDR1 is MNHNS and CDR2 SASEGT. The CDR3 bases are TGTGCCAGCAGTGAAGCATGGAGCTCTGGAAACACCATATATTTT. This gives the protein CASSEAWSSGNTIYF.

The chain employs TRBV18 and TRBJ2-7, with 9 bases fitting TRBD2. The CDR3 totals 15 residues. The trim removed 4 bases at V and 2 bases at J, leaving 6 bases unmatched. CDR1 is KGHSH, CDR2 LQKENI, per germline. Here the CDR3 reads CASSQTGLAAYEQYF. CDR3 coding DNA: TGTGCCAGCTCACAAACGGGACTAGCAGCCTACGAGCAGTACTTC.

The chain has TRBV29-1 and TRBJ1-3, with TRBD1 as a possible D gene (6 bases). The CDR3 loop spans 13 amino acids. V lost 4 bases and J 2 bases, leaving 9 bases between the germline ends. Per germline, CDR1 SQVTM and CDR2 ANQGSEA. CDR3 residues: CSVVGGTGNTIYF. CDR3 DNA sequence: TGCAGCGTTGTAGGGGGAACTGGAAACACCATATATTTT.

The V call is TRBV7-2, the J call TRBJ1-1; D possibly corresponds to TRBD1 (5 bases). The CDR3 has 14 amino acids. The germline V gene has CDR1 SGHTA and CDR2 FQGNSA. Trimming stripped 3 bases from V and 7 bases from J, with 15 bases between. As DNA, the CDR3 is TGTGCCAGCAGCTTTGCGGGTGGGGGACTTGAAGCTTTCTTT. Translation gives CASSFAGGGLEAFF.

The chain joins TRBV20-1 to TRBJ2-7; 8 bases map to TRBD1. The CDR3 is 15 amino acids. V lost 3 bases, J lost 4 bases, and 11 bases stayed unmatched. The germline V gene encodes CDR1 DFQATT and CDR2 SNEGSKA (reference sequence). In DNA form, the CDR3 reads TGCAGTGCTAGTCCTGGACAGGGAGAACGGTACGAGCAGTACTTC. Its protein is CSASPGQGERYEQYF.

This clone appeared once. The rearrangement joins TRBV5-1 to TRBJ1-2; 7 bases match TRBD1. Germline CDR1 and CDR2: SGHRS and YFSETQ. V lost 4 bases and J lost 2; bases outside the gene matches: 8. The length of the CDR3 is 15 residues. In nucleotides, the CDR3 is TGCGCCAGCAGCGCCGGGACAGTCCGGAACTATGGCTACACCTTC. Its protein product is CASSAGTVRNYGYTF. Filled out from reference TRBV5-1 and TRBJ1-2, the complete variable domain reads KAGVTQTPRYLIKTRGQQVTLSCSPISGHRSVSWYQQTPGQGLQFLFEYFSETQRNKGNFPGRFSGRQFSNSRSEMNVSTLELGDSALYLCASSAGTVRNYGYTFGSGTRLTVV.

This rearrangement joins TRBV30 to TRBJ1-1; no clear D. Germline lookup yields CDR1 GTSNPN and CDR2 SVGIG (reference sequence). The CDR3 has 11 amino acids. V lost 4 bases and J 1 base, leaving 4 bases between the germline ends. The CDR3 region is CAWMRNTEAFF. CDR3 sequence (DNA): TGTGCCTGGATGAGGAACACTGAAGCTTTCTTT.

This sequence joins TRBV30 and TRBJ1-2; possibly TRBD1 for D (6 bases). This CDR3 is built from 14 residues. In germline, CDR1 is GTSNPN, CDR2 SVGIG (reference sequence). V was shortened by 0 bases and J by 3 bases, with 11 bases between the two germline ends. The CDR3 loop is CAWSVRGRDYGYTF. Written as DNA, the CDR3 is TGTGCCTGGAGTGTAAGGGGGAGGGACTATGGCTACACCTTC.

The chain combines TRBV7-3 with TRBJ2-1, with 9 nucleotides matching TRBD1. From germline, CDR1 is SGHTA and CDR2 FQGTGA. The CDR3 spans 15 residues. Germline trimming cut 5 bases from V and 7 bases from J; bases unmatched to any gene: 9. CDR3 residues: CASSMGQGTMNEQFF. The CDR3 DNA reads TGTGCCAGCAGCATGGGACAGGGTACGATGAATGAGCAGTTCTTC. Complete variable domain (other parts from reference TRBV7-3 and TRBJ2-1): GAGVSQTPSNKVTEKGKYVELRCDPISGHTALYWYRQSLGQGPEFLIYFQGTGAADDSGLPNDRFFAVRPEGSVSTLKIQRTERGDSAVYLCASSMGQGTMNEQFFGPGTRLTVL.

This clone was picked up one time. DNA for the CDR3: TGTGCCATCAGTGAACCCGGACAGGGGGTGAATGGCTACACCTTC. Translated: CAISEPGQGVNGYTF. The chain couples TRBV10-3 to TRBJ1-2, with TRBD1 matching 10 bases. V lost 3 bases, J lost 6 bases, and 7 bases stayed unmatched. The CDR3 covers 15 residues. The V gene's germline CDR1 is ENHRY and CDR2 SYGVKD.

The chain links TRBV28 to TRBJ2-3; TRBD2 is a possible D gene (5 bases). With 3 bases removed from V and 2 bases from J, the gap between germline ends came to 9 bases. CDR1 is MDHEN, CDR2 SYDVKM, per germline. The CDR3 is 14 residues long. The chain's CDR3 is CASSFPTTTDTQYF. Here the CDR3 DNA reads TGTGCCAGCAGTTTCCCGACTACCACAGATACGCAGTATTTT.